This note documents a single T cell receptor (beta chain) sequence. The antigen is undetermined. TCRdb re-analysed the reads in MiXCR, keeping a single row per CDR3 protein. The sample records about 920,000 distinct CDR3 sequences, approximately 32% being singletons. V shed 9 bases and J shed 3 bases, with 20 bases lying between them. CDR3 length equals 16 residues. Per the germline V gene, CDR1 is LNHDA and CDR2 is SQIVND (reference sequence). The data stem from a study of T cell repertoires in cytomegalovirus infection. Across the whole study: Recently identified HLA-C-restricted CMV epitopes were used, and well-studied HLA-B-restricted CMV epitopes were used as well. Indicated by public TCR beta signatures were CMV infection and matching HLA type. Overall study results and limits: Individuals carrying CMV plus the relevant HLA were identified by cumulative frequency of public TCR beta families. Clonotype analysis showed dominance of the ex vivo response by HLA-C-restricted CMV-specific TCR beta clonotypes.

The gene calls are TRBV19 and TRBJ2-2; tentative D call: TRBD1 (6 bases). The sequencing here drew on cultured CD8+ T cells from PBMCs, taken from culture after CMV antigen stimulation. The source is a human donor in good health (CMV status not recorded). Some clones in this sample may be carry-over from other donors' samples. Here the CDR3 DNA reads TGTGCCAGAGCCGACCTTGCAGGGGTTTACACCGGGGAGCTGTTTTTT. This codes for CARADLAGVYTGELFF.